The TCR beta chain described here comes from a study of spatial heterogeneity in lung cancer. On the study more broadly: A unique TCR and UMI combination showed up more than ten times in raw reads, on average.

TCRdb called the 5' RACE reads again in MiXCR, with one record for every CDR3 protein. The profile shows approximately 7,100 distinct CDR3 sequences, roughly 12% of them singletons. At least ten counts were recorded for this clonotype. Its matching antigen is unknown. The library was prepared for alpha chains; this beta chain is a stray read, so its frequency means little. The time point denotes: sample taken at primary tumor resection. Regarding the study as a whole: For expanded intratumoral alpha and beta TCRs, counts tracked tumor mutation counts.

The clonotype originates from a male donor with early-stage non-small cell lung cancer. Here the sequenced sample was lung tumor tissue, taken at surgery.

CDR3 sequence: CASSQESTLAGRDEQFF. The CDR3 coding sequence is TGCGCCAGCAGCCAAGAATCTACCCTAGCAGGTCGGGATGAGCAGTTCTTC. This chain joins TRBV4-1 and TRBJ2-1; the D gene is possibly TRBD2 (5 bases). Trimming cost V 0 bases and J 8 bases, with 20 bases left between them. Germline values: CDR1 MGHRA, CDR2 YSYEKL. The CDR3 length is 17 residues.